Below are 30 T cell receptor beta chains sequenced from a single sample in a study of tissue T cells after allogeneic stem cell transplantation. Stated time point: mouse harvest day 14 after allogeneic transplant. The graft held 10^6 splenic CD5+ T cells and 10^7 T-cell-depleted bone marrow cells. Profiling relied on immunoSEQ multiplex PCR, and the TCRdb table lists in-frame clones only, not all of them. The sample includes thousands of clones, 46% seen only once; the top ten take approximately 24%. The specimen sequenced was gut tissue. The receptors come from a female BALB/c mouse given C57BL/6 T cells with graft-versus-host disease after an allogeneic hematopoietic cell transplant.

Concerning this clone: Mouse gene names and germline throughout. The read gets to within 1 residue of the CDR3 end, and the germline J gene fills in the rest. This sequence joins TRBV5 and TRBJ2-7; TRBD2 agrees at 8 bases. V lost 4 bases, J lost 5 bases, and 4 bases stayed unmatched. Germline V CDR1 and CDR2: LGHNA, YNLKQL (reference sequence). The CDR3 spans 13 residues. CDR3 sequence: CASSPRWGDEQYF. CDR3 DNA, as far as it was read: TGTGCCAGCAGCCCCCGCTGGGGGGATGAACAGTAC.

With regard to this clone: Germline and genes: mouse. Read coverage stops 1 residue before the CDR3 terminus; the germline J gene supplies the remainder. This chain connects TRBV12-2 to TRBJ2-4; 7 bases map to TRBD2. The CDR3 is 15 residues long. V lost 0 bases and J lost 3; bases outside the gene matches: 5. CDR1 and CDR2 from the germline V gene are SGHLS and HYDKME. The CDR3 DNA, read in part, is TGTGCCAGCTCTCTCGGTGGGGGGAGGCAAAACACCTTGTAC. It encodes CASSLGGGRQNTLY. The CDR3 reads in full as CASSLGGGRQNTLYF.

This clone was seen a few times. Germline and genes here are mouse. Incomplete CDR3 DNA: TGTGCCAGCAGCCAAGAGGCAGGAGAAACGCTGTAT. Its translation: CASSQEAGETLY. The complete CDR3 protein is CASSQEAGETLYF. The chain employs TRBV5 and TRBJ2-3; D is unclear. The read halts 1 residue ahead of the CDR3 end, with the missing end drawn from the germline J gene. Trimming shortened V by 0 bases and J by 5 bases, and 6 bases separated the two germline ends. The CDR3 is 13 residues long. Germline V gene sequence: CDR1 LGHNA, CDR2 YNLKQL (reference sequence).

This clone was seen more than once but under ten times. Mouse germline and gene names are used. The read terminates 1 residue ahead of where the CDR3 ends, so the germline J gene completes it. The genes are TRBV13-1 and TRBJ1-4; D not resolved. The CDR3 is made up of 13 amino acids. The V end was cut by 3 bases, the J end by 3 bases, with 6 bases between. Germline CDR1 NSHNY, CDR2 SYGAGN. Partial CDR3 DNA: TGTGCCAGCAGTGGGGTGGCCAACGAAAGATTATTT. It yields the protein CASSGVANERLF. The whole CDR3 region reads CASSGVANERLFF.

As regards this clone: Each gene name is a mouse one. The CDR3 goes on 1 residue after the read ends, and that part is filled in from the germline J gene. V usage is TRBV12-2 and J usage is TRBJ2-7; the D call may be TRBD1 or TRBD2 (6 bases each). Trimming left V 4 bases short and J 4 bases short, with 10 bases between. There are 12 residues in the CDR3. Germline lookup yields CDR1 SGHLS and CDR2 HYDKME. Incomplete CDR3 DNA: TGTGCCAGCTCCTTGGGGGCTTATGAACAGTAC. This gives the protein CASSLGAYEQY. The full CDR3 sequence reads CASSLGAYEQYF.

Of note for this clone: Gene names are the mouse ones. The CDR3 goes on 1 residue after the read ends, and that part is filled in from the germline J gene. The chain uses TRBV23 and TRBJ2-5; TRBD1 reflects the table's D call only, with no check against the DNA. CDR3 length: 15 residues. Per the germline V gene, CDR1 is KGHTA and CDR2 is FQNQQP. CDR3 sequence reads: CSSSRDRGRQDTQYF. The part of the CDR3 DNA that was read is TGCTCCAGCAGTCGGGACAGGGGGCGCCAAGACACCCAGTAC.

Remarks on this clone: Any gene name here is a mouse gene name. The observed sequence ends 1 residue before the CDR3 terminus, with the missing tail filled in from the germline J gene. The rearrangement joins TRBV12-1 to TRBJ2-5; TRBD1 aligns across 8 bases. V shed 0 bases, J shed 6 bases, and the junction held 4 bases outside the gene matches. The CDR3 extends over 14 amino acids. Germline-derived CDR1 and CDR2 are SGHSN and HYEKVE. The part of the CDR3 DNA that was read is TGTGCCAGCTCTCTCGGACAGGGAAGGGACACCCAGTAC. Its protein is CASSLGQGRDTQY. The CDR3 as a whole reads CASSLGQGRDTQYF.

A word on this clone: The listed genes are named as in mouse. The read falls 1 residue short of the CDR3 end, and the missing part is taken from the germline J gene. V usage is TRBV16 and J usage is TRBJ2-5; 12 bases line up with TRBD2. Germline CDR1 reads SGHSA; CDR2 reads FRNQAP. The V segment lost 4 bases and the J segment 6 bases; nucleotides outside the gene matches: 8. The CDR3 has 16 residues. The sequenced CDR3 bases are TGTGCAAGCAGCTCCCCGACTGGGGGGGCGCGGGACACCCAGTAC. It codes for CASSSPTGGARDTQY. Given in full, the CDR3 is CASSSPTGGARDTQYF.

As for this clone: Here the gene names and germline are mouse. The DNA ends 1 residue before the CDR3 does, and the rest of the CDR3 is filled in from the germline J gene. This chain uses TRBV12-2 with TRBJ2-5; 10 nucleotides match TRBD2. The CDR3 consists of 14 residues. Germline V gene lookup returns CDR1 SGHLS and CDR2 HYDKME. V lost 3 bases and J lost 5; bases outside the gene matches: 4. The CDR3 bases that were read are TGTGCCAGCTCTGACTGGGGGGAGGGAGACACCCAGTAC. It yields the protein CASSDWGEGDTQY. The full CDR3 is CASSDWGEGDTQYF.

Concerning this clone itself: The gene symbols are mouse symbols. The CDR3 goes on 1 residue after the read ends, and that part is filled in from the germline J gene. This rearrangement joins TRBV5 to TRBJ1-6; TRBD1 is a possible D gene (6 bases). TRBJ1-6 is given ORF status, its function remaining uncertain. The ends were cut back, 4 bases at V and 4 bases at J, with 8 bases in the middle. The CDR3 is 14 amino acids. CDR1 LGHNA and CDR2 YNLKQL come from the germline V gene (reference sequence). CDR3 amino acids: CASSRGQYNSPLYF. Incomplete CDR3 DNA: TGTGCCAGCAGCCGGGGACAATATAATTCGCCCCTCTAC.

A remark on this clone: Germline and genes: mouse. Read coverage stops 1 residue before the CDR3 terminus; the germline J gene supplies the remainder. The chain joins TRBV26 to TRBJ1-3, with D maybe TRBD1 (5 bases). The length of the CDR3 is 14 residues. From germline, CDR1 is KGHPV and CDR2 FQNQEV (reference sequence). The ends were cut back, 7 bases at V and 6 bases at J, with 16 bases in the middle. CDR3: CASIGTGGVNTLYF. Partial CDR3 DNA: TGTGCCAGCATTGGGACTGGGGGAGTAAATACGCTCTAT.

Notes on this clone: The genes and germline here are from mouse. The read gets to within 1 residue of the CDR3 end, and the germline J gene fills in the rest. The J gene is TRBJ2-7, the V gene TRBV3; possibly TRBD1 for D (6 bases). The CDR3 has 11 residues. Trimming took 6 bases from V and 3 from J, leaving 6 bases between them. CDR1 is SNHLY and CDR2 is FYNGKV in the germline V gene (reference sequence). The CDR3 loop is CASRGHYEQYF. The sequenced CDR3 bases are TGTGCCAGCAGGGGACACTATGAACAGTAC.

The table lists this clone with a few counts. The gene symbols are mouse symbols. The CDR3 is cut off 1 residue early in the read; its end comes from the germline J gene. This chain links TRBV12-1 with TRBJ2-4; tentatively, D is TRBD1 (5 bases). CDR1 and CDR2 from the germline V gene are SGHSN and HYEKVE. Between the trimmed V and J ends, which lost 4 bases and 0 bases, there was a span of 7 bases. The length of the CDR3 is 13 residues. Partial CDR3 DNA: TGTGCCAGCTCAGACAGAAGTCAAAACACCTTGTAC. Amino acid sequence: CASSDRSQNTLY. The CDR3 in its entirety is CASSDRSQNTLYF.

Comment on this clone: Germline and genes here are mouse. The sequence runs out 1 residue before the end of the CDR3; the remainder is reconstructed from the germline J gene. The chain recombines TRBV26 with TRBJ1-1; D may be TRBD1 (6 bases). Trimming removed 3 bases at V and 1 base at J, with 12 bases between. Germline V CDR1 and CDR2: KGHPV, FQNQEV (reference sequence). This CDR3 is 15 amino acids long. The CDR3 loop reads CASSLGQGRNTEVFF. Partial CDR3 DNA: TGTGCCAGCAGTCTAGGCCAGGGGAGAAACACAGAAGTCTTC. The full variable domain, its missing parts supplied by reference TRBV26 and TRBJ1-1, is NSKVIQTPRYLVKGQGQKAKMRCIPEKGHPVVFWYQQNKNNEFKFLINFQNQEVLQQIDMTEKRFSAECPSNSPCSLEIQSSEAGDSALYLCASSLGQGRNTEVFFGKGTRLTVV.

This clone was seen once. Here the gene names and germline are mouse. From the germline J gene comes the end of the CDR3, since the read stops 1 residue before it. The chain has TRBV26 and TRBJ1-4; 11 nucleotides line up with TRBD1. Trimming at V came to 7 bases and at J to 3 bases, leaving 4 bases not matched to a gene. CDR3 length equals 15 residues. Germline V gene data show CDR1 as KGHPV and CDR2 as FQNQEV (reference sequence). Partial CDR3 DNA: TGTGCCAGCAACGGACAGGGGGCAACCAACGAAAGATTATTT. Translating it yields CASNGQGATNERLF. The full CDR3 protein is CASNGQGATNERLFF.

Turning to this clone: Any gene name here is a mouse gene name. Coverage ceases 1 residue before the CDR3 finishes, and the germline J gene fills in the end. V gene TRBV15 combines with J gene TRBJ2-2, with TRBD1 matching 7 bases. Losses at the gene ends were 5 bases for V and 0 bases for J; bases not matched to a gene: 3. Germline V CDR1 and CDR2: SGHND, FRSKSL. This CDR3 has 15 residues. The CDR3 sequence: CASSRQGANTGQLYF. The sequenced part of the CDR3 DNA is TGTGCCAGCAGTCGACAGGGCGCAAACACCGGGCAGCTCTAC.

This clone was counted between two and nine times. Gene names and germline refer to mouse. The read halts 1 residue ahead of the CDR3 end, with the missing end drawn from the germline J gene. V is TRBV26 and J is TRBJ2-4; D unclear. V was pared by 2 bases and J by 4 bases, with 4 bases between. CDR3 length equals 12 residues. Germline V gene lookup returns CDR1 KGHPV and CDR2 FQNQEV (reference sequence). The CDR3 sequence is CASSLEKNTLYF. CDR3 bases read: TGTGCCAGCAGTCTGGAGAAAAACACCTTGTAC.

In its sample, this clone is large (0.1 to 1%). Mouse gene names and germline throughout. The sequenced fragment ends 1 residue before the CDR3 boundary, so the rest is inferred from the germline J gene. The chain has TRBV26 and TRBJ2-7, with 12 bases aligning to TRBD1. V lost 4 bases and J lost 7; bases outside the gene matches: 8. The CDR3 sequence is 15 residues long. In germline, CDR1 is KGHPV, CDR2 FQNQEV (reference sequence). CDR3 residues: CASSPLGTGGGEQYF. CDR3 DNA, as far as it was read: TGTGCCAGCAGTCCCCTGGGGACAGGGGGCGGAGAACAGTAC.

This clone is large by share. These gene names are mouse names. The CDR3 bases that were read are TGTGCCAGCGGTGACGACTGGGGGGGGCAAGACACCCAGTAC. Translation: CASGDDWGGQDTQY. The CDR3, in full, reads CASGDDWGGQDTQYF. This chain uses TRBV13-2 with TRBJ2-5, with TRBD2 matching over 11 bases. The missing CDR3 end, 1 residue past where the read stops, is filled in from the germline J gene. The V segment lost 2 bases and the J segment 3 bases; nucleotides outside the gene matches: 2. Germline lookup yields CDR1 NNHNN and CDR2 SYGAGS (reference sequence). CDR3 size: 15 residues.

On this clone: Here the gene names and germline are mouse. With the read ending 1 residue before the CDR3 end, the germline J gene is used to fill in that end. The chain links TRBV13-1 to TRBJ2-5; D not certain. From germline, CDR1 is NSHNY and CDR2 SYGAGN. Trimming removed 3 bases at V and 2 bases at J, with 4 bases between. This CDR3 has 12 residues. The chain's CDR3 is CASSVSQDTQYF. The sequenced part of the CDR3 DNA is TGTGCCAGCAGTGTCAGCCAAGACACCCAGTAC.

This clone was seen only once. Gene names and germline match the mouse. CDR3 loop: CASSLPGQAETLYF. The sequenced part of the CDR3 DNA is TGTGCCAGCAGCTTACCGGGACAGGCAGAAACGCTGTAT. This chain connects TRBV3 to TRBJ2-3; 7 bases align to TRBD1. The observed sequence ends 1 residue before the CDR3 terminus, with the missing tail filled in from the germline J gene. V lost 2 bases, J lost 3 bases, and 2 bases stayed unmatched. In germline, CDR1 is SNHLY, CDR2 FYNGKV (reference sequence). The CDR3 extends over 14 amino acids.

Of note for this clone: Mouse germline and gene names are used. The DNA read from the CDR3 is TGTGCCAGCAGCCAAGAACCGACAGAAACAAACTCCGACTACACC. Its translation: CASSQEPTETNSDYT. The entire CDR3 sequence reads CASSQEPTETNSDYTF. V is TRBV5 and J is TRBJ1-2, with D perhaps matching TRBD1 (5 bases). Sequencing ends 1 residue short of the CDR3 end; the germline J gene provides the rest. The CDR3 sequence is 16 residues long. V dropped 0 bases and J dropped 0 bases, with 11 bases sitting between them. CDR1 and CDR2 from the germline V gene are LGHNA and YNLKQL (reference sequence).

About this clone itself: The gene symbols are mouse symbols. The read gets to within 1 residue of the CDR3 end, and the germline J gene fills in the rest. V gene TRBV12-1 combines with J gene TRBJ2-3; 11 nucleotides align to TRBD2. J gave up 1 base and V 4 bases, and 3 bases lay outside the gene matches. Per the germline V gene, CDR1 is SGHSN and CDR2 is HYEKVE. The CDR3 is 15 residues long. The DNA read from the CDR3 is TGTGCCAGCTCCCCGGGACTGGGGGGTGCAGAAACGCTGTAT. Translation: CASSPGLGGAETLY. The full CDR3 is CASSPGLGGAETLYF.

Points on this clone: All gene names here are mouse names. CDR3 loop: CASSLQGTNERLFF. The CDR3 DNA, read in part, is TGTGCCAGCAGCCTACAGGGAACCAACGAAAGATTATTT. V is TRBV3 and J is TRBJ1-4; perhaps TRBD1 as D (6 bases). The read gets to within 1 residue of the CDR3 end, and the germline J gene fills in the rest. CDR1 SNHLY and CDR2 FYNGKV come from the germline V gene (reference sequence). The V end was cut by 5 bases, the J end by 3 bases, with 10 bases between. This CDR3 spans 14 amino acids.

There are a few counts of this clone. These gene names are mouse names. The read halts 1 residue ahead of the CDR3 end, with the missing end drawn from the germline J gene. This chain connects TRBV15 to TRBJ1-5; a possible D gene is TRBD1 (5 bases). V lost 3 bases to trimming and J lost 5 bases, with 8 bases between them. The CDR3 covers 13 residues. Germline V gives CDR1 SGHND, CDR2 FRSKSL. CDR3 bases read: TGTGCCAGCAGTTTGGGGCGAGACCAGGCTCCGCTT. Translating it yields CASSLGRDQAPL. The whole CDR3 sequence reads CASSLGRDQAPLF.

Points on this clone: Genes and germline are mouse. The read halts 1 residue ahead of the CDR3 end, with the missing end drawn from the germline J gene. The chain has TRBV15 and TRBJ2-4, with 11 bases identical to TRBD2. The trim removed 4 bases at V and 3 bases at J, leaving 0 bases unmatched. The CDR3 has 14 residues. The germline V gene has CDR1 SGHND and CDR2 FRSKSL. Incomplete CDR3 DNA: TGTGCCAGCAGTTGGACTGGGGGGCAAAACACCTTGTAC. This codes for CASSWTGGQNTLY. The entire CDR3 protein reads CASSWTGGQNTLYF.

As concerns this clone: All gene names here are mouse names. Read data end 1 residue before the CDR3 end; the end is taken from the germline J gene. Other DNA sequences from this sample encode an identical CDR3 as well. This chain links TRBV26 with TRBJ2-1; tentative D call: TRBD1 (5 bases). Looked up from germline, CDR1 is KGHPV and CDR2 is FQNQEV (reference sequence). The CDR3 totals 14 residues. V shed 4 bases and J shed 2 bases, with 9 bases lying between them. This chain's CDR3 is CASSRQGYYAEQFF. CDR3 DNA, as far as it was read: TGTGCCAGCAGTCGCCAGGGCTACTATGCTGAGCAGTTC.

Comment on this clone: Gene names and germline match the mouse. The CDR3 end lies 1 residue beyond the end of the read and is filled in from the germline J gene. This chain connects TRBV5 to TRBJ2-3, with TRBD2 matching over 12 bases. V shed 4 bases and J 4 bases; nucleotides not matched to a gene: 3. The CDR3 loop spans 15 amino acids. The germline V gene encodes CDR1 LGHNA and CDR2 YNLKQL (reference sequence). CDR3 sequence reads: CASSLDWGGPETLYF. CDR3 DNA (partial): TGTGCCAGCAGCCTCGACTGGGGGGGCCCAGAAACGCTGTAT.

In the case of this clone: Gene names are mouse gene names. The read comes to an end 1 residue before the CDR3 does, leaving the germline J gene to fill in the end. The rearrangement uses TRBV3 and TRBJ2-1, with 9 bases identical to TRBD2. Per germline, CDR1 SNHLY and CDR2 FYNGKV (reference sequence). This CDR3 is 14 amino acids long. Unmatched junction bases numbered 2, after V lost 0 bases and J lost 8 bases. The CDR3 DNA, read in part, is TGTGCCAGCAGCTTAGCGCTGGGGGGGTCTGAGCAGTTC. Translation gives CASSLALGGSEQF. The entire CDR3 protein is CASSLALGGSEQFF.

This clone was seen only a few times. Gene names follow the mouse nomenclature. The CDR3 end falls 1 residue outside the read, so it is completed with the germline J gene. The V call is TRBV5, the J call TRBJ1-3; D may be TRBD1 (5 bases). Germline V lookup: CDR1 LGHNA, CDR2 YNLKQL (reference sequence). Trimming removed 4 bases from V and 0 bases from J, with 7 bases in between. The CDR3 runs to 14 residues. The sequenced CDR3 bases are TGTGCCAGCAGCCCCCAGGGTTCTGGAAATACGCTCTAT. This sequence encodes CASSPQGSGNTLY. The whole CDR3 protein is CASSPQGSGNTLYF.